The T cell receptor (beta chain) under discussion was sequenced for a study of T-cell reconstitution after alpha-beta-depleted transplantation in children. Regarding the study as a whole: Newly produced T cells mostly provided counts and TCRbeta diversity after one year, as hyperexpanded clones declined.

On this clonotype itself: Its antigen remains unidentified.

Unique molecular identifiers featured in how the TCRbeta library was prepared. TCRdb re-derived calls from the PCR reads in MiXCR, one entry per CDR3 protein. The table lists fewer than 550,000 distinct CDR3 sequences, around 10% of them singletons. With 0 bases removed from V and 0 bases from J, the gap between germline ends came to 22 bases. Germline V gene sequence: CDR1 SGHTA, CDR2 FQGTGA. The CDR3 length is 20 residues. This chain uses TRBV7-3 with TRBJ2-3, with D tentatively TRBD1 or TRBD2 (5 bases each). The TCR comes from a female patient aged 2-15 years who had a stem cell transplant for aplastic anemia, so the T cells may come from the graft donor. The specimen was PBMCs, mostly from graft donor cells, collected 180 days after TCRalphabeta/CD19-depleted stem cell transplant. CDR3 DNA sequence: TGTGCCAGCAGCTTAACAGGGCCCCGGGACGCAAAATCTAGCACAGATACGCAGTATTTT. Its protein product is CASSLTGPRDAKSSTDTQYF.